This is a list of T cell receptor beta chains from one sample in a study of blood T cells in healthy people across ages. Each CDR3 protein is one row after TCRdb ran MiXCR on the 5' RACE reads. The repertoire includes about 1.4 million distinct CDR3 sequences, approximately 59% of them detected once, and over 5.5% sits in the top ten. Sequenced material: blood. The receptor source for this set is a man aged 18 to 30 in good health. Each CDR3 is given with its conserved first and last residue. A D gene is named only where the DNA matches it firmly. Clone size is shown for a subset of rows, as once, few, many or a class of expanded clone.

size	D	J	V	DNA	CDR3
NA	TRBD2	TRBJ2-1	TRBV7-9	TGTGCCAGCAGCTTAGCGGTAGCGGGAGGTCCCTACAATGAGCAGTTCTTC	CASSLAVAGGPYNEQFF
NA	TRBD2	TRBJ2-1	TRBV19	TGTGCCAGTAGTACCATAACCCTCCTAGCGGGGGGGAGGAACAATGAGCAGTTCTTC	CASSTITLLAGGRNNEQFF
NA	NA	TRBJ2-3	TRBV4-3	TGCGCCAGCAGCCAAGGCCTGACGGGGGCAGATACGCAGTATTTT	CASSQGLTGADTQYF
few	NA	TRBJ2-5	TRBV4-2	TGTGCCAGCAGCATGCCTGGCGACGGGCGAGAGACCCAGTACTTC	CASSMPGDGRETQYF
few	TRBD1	TRBJ2-7	TRBV25-1	TGTGCCAGCAGTGAATCCGGGACAGGGTCCGAGCAGTACTTC	CASSESGTGSEQYF
NA	TRBD1	TRBJ1-1	TRBV20-1	TGCAGTGCTGGTGACAGGGCGAAAGTCGCAGCTTTCTTT	CSAGDRAKVAAFF
NA	TRBD1	TRBJ1-2	TRBV5-1	TGCGCCAGCAGCATACTACAGGGGGCCGGCGATGGCTACACCTTC	CASSILQGAGDGYTF
few	NA	TRBJ1-1	TRBV12-3/TRBV12-4	TGTGCCAGCACCCTACCTCGCGGGGAGAACACTGAAGCTTTCTTT	CASTLPRGENTEAFF
NA	NA	TRBJ1-1	TRBV7-8	TGTGCCAGCAGCTCCCGGCGGGGCACTGAAGCTTTCTTT	CASSSRRGTEAFF
few	TRBD2	TRBJ2-7	TRBV3-1	TGTGCCAGCAGCCAAGCGGGACTAGCGGGAACCTACGAGCAGTACTTC	CASSQAGLAGTYEQYF
NA	TRBD2	TRBJ2-1	TRBV4-2	TGTGCCAGCAGCCAAGGGTCTAGCGGAGGCTCCTACAATGAGCAGTTCTTC	CASSQGSSGGSYNEQFF
NA	NA	TRBJ2-1	TRBV21-1	TGTGCCAGCAGCAAAATTCTGAGGGGAGGGGCACGGAATGAGCAGTTCTTC	CASSKILRGGARNEQFF
few	TRBD1	TRBJ2-7	TRBV29-1	TGCAGCGTTGAAGAGGCTGACAGGGGGCTCGCCGAGCAGTACTTC	CSVEEADRGLAEQYF
NA	NA	TRBJ1-2	TRBV7-9	TGTGCCAGCAGCACAAAGGTCGGGGAATTGAGTGGCTACACCTTC	CASSTKVGELSGYTF
NA	NA	TRBJ2-6	TRBV2	TGTGCCAGCAGGTGGACAGCTGGGGCCAACGTCCTGACTTTC	CASRWTAGANVLTF
NA	NA	TRBJ2-5	TRBV2	TGTGCCAGCGCCCCGCGGACAGTCCAAGAGACCCAGTACTTC	CASAPRTVQETQYF
few	NA	TRBJ2-1	TRBV20-1	TGCAGTGCCAGATCGTGGGGACCGGGGTACAATGAGCAGTTCTTC	CSARSWGPGYNEQFF
NA	TRBD1	TRBJ1-2	TRBV28	TGTGCCAGCAGTTTAGCGACAGGGGCCGCCTATGGCTACACCTTC	CASSLATGAAYGYTF
NA	TRBD1	TRBJ2-4	TRBV4-3	TGCGCCAGCAGCCAAACCCGGACAGGGGGAAACATTCAGTACTTC	CASSQTRTGGNIQYF
few	TRBD2	TRBJ2-5	TRBV29-1	TGCAGCGTTGACGGTAGCGGGGGAGAGACCCAGTACTTC	CSVDGSGGETQYF
NA	NA	TRBJ2-6	TRBV4-3	TGCGCCAGCAGCCAAGAAGAAGGGTTCGGGGCCAACGTCCTGACTTTC	CASSQEEGFGANVLTF
NA	NA	TRBJ1-5	TRBV6-1	TGTGCCAGCAGACAGGTAAGGGGCAATCAGCCCCAGCATTTT	CASRQVRGNQPQHF
NA	TRBD2	TRBJ2-1	TRBV12-3/TRBV12-4	TGTGCCAGCACCCCAAGTAGCGGGGGGTACAATGAGCAGTTCTTC	CASTPSSGGYNEQFF
once	NA	TRBJ1-1	TRBV29-1	TGCAGCGTCACCGGGGGGAACACTGAAGCTTTCTTT	CSVTGGNTEAFF
NA	TRBD1	TRBJ2-7	TRBV27	TGTGCCAGCAGCACGGACAGGAACTCCTACGAGCAGTACTTC	CASSTDRNSYEQYF
few	NA	TRBJ2-5	TRBV12-3/TRBV12-4	TGTGCCAGCAGTGGACAGCTCCAAGAGACCCAGTACTTC	CASSGQLQETQYF
NA	NA	TRBJ2-2	TRBV20-1	TGCAGTGCTAGAGGGGACCCGGACACCGGGGAGCTGTTTTTT	CSARGDPDTGELFF
few	NA	TRBJ2-1	TRBV15	TGTGCCACCAGCCCCCCCCGTAACAATGAGCAGTTCTTC	CATSPPRNNEQFF
few	TRBD1	TRBJ1-2	TRBV6-6	TGTGCCAGCAGTCCCCTACAGGGGGGTAACACCTTC	CASSPLQGGNTF
NA	NA	TRBJ2-7	TRBV5-1	TGCGCCAGCAGCTTTTCGGCCAGGGACCACGACGAGCAGTACTTC	CASSFSARDHDEQYF
NA	NA	TRBJ2-1	TRBV20-1	TGCAGTGCCCCCCGGGACCAGTTTAGGAATGAGCAGTTCTTC	CSAPRDQFRNEQFF
NA	NA	TRBJ1-1	TRBV7-9	TGTGCCAGCAGCTTAATAACAGCGGGGGTCACTGAAGCTTTCTTT	CASSLITAGVTEAFF
NA	TRBD1	TRBJ2-3	TRBV20-1	TGCAGTGCTCCTGGGACAGCCACAGATACGCAGTATTTT	CSAPGTATDTQYF
NA	TRBD1	TRBJ2-3	TRBV2	TGTGCCAGGGGCCGAGGGACAGGGAACCCAGATACGCAGTATTTT	CARGRGTGNPDTQYF
NA	TRBD1	TRBJ2-7	TRBV13	TGTGCCAGCAGCCCTCCGACAGGGGGCCGGTTTTACAATGAGCAGTACTTC	CASSPPTGGRFYNEQYF
NA	NA	TRBJ1-4	TRBV25-1	TGTGCCAGCGGCGGGACGGCTGAAAAACTGTTTTTT	CASGGTAEKLFF
NA	NA	TRBJ2-3	TRBV6-2/TRBV6-3	TGTGCCAGCAGTTACTCGGTCCAGGGGAGCACAGATACGCAGTATTTT	CASSYSVQGSTDTQYF
NA	NA	TRBJ2-7	TRBV28	TGTGCCAGCAGGGACACCTTTTACGAGCAGTACTTC	CASRDTFYEQYF
NA	NA	TRBJ2-7	TRBV29-1	TGCAGCGTTTTGAAGGGGACCTATCCCACCTACGAGCAGTACTTC	CSVLKGTYPTYEQYF
few	TRBD1	TRBJ2-6	TRBV27	TGTGCCAGCAGTCCTCTCCGGGACAGGGAATTTGGAGGGGCCAACGTCCTGACTTTC	CASSPLRDREFGGANVLTF
NA	NA	TRBJ2-4	TRBV5-1	TGCGCCAGCAGCGACGTCCAAGCGGGTGGAGAGCAGTACTTC	CASSDVQAGGEQYF
few	NA	TRBJ2-5	TRBV5-1	TGCGCCAGCAGCTTGATGGCAGAAGAGACCCAGTACTTC	CASSLMAEETQYF
NA	TRBD1	TRBJ1-6	TRBV27	TGTGCCAGTAGTCACGGGACAGGACTAGGCTCACCCCTCCACTTT	CASSHGTGLGSPLHF
NA	TRBD1	TRBJ1-2	TRBV18	TGTGCCAGCTCACCTCCGGGTGCAGGGGGCAATGGCTACACCTTC	CASSPPGAGGNGYTF
NA	TRBD1	TRBJ2-1	TRBV20-1	TGCAGTGCTAGAGATTCCGGGACAGGGCCTGAGCAGTTCTTC	CSARDSGTGPEQFF
NA	NA	TRBJ2-7	TRBV20-1	TGCAGTGCTAGAGCCCTACTAGTTGATGGTGATGACGAGCAGTACTTC	CSARALLVDGDDEQYF
few	TRBD2	TRBJ2-5	TRBV20-1	TGCAGTGCTAGAAGTGGCGTCGGGACTAGCGGGCATATCCAAGAGACCCAGTACTTC	CSARSGVGTSGHIQETQYF
many	NA	TRBJ1-2	TRBV9	TGTGCCAGCAGCTCACAACAGGGAGCGTCGGGCTACACCTTC	CASSSQQGASGYTF